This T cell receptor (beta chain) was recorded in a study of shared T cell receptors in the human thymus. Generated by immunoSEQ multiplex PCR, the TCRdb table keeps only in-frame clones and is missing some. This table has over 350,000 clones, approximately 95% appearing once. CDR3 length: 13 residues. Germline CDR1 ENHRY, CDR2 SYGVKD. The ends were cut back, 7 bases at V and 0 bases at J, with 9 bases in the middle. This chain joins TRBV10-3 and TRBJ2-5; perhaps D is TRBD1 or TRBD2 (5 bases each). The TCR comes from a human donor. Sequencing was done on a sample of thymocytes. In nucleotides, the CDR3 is TGTGCCATCATGGGGGTGTACCAAGAGACCCAGTACTTC. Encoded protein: CAIMGVYQETQYF.